This T cell receptor (beta chain) was identified in a study of blood T cell repertoires in COVID-19. The wider study: Both acute and convalescent COVID-19 samples were obtained from the United States, Italy and Spain. PBMCs, B-cell-depleted T cells, or T cells were the source of the cDNA or gDNA that made up the material.

Generated by immunoSEQ multiplex PCR, the TCRdb table keeps only in-frame clones and is missing some. The top ten hold around 4.9% of the sample, which has about 27,000 clones, roughly 91% seen once. Germline V CDR1 and CDR2: SGHAT, FQNNGV. This CDR3 contains 14 residues. V lost 4 bases and J lost 9; bases outside the gene matches: 10. Sample: peripheral blood. The sequence derives from a man between 65 and 85 years old with active COVID-19. The chain combines TRBV11-2 with TRBJ2-5; 8 bases are a match to TRBD1. The CDR3 DNA reads as TGTGCCAGCAGCTATCGGGACAGGTACGGGGCCCAGTACTTC. It codes for CASSYRDRYGAQYF.